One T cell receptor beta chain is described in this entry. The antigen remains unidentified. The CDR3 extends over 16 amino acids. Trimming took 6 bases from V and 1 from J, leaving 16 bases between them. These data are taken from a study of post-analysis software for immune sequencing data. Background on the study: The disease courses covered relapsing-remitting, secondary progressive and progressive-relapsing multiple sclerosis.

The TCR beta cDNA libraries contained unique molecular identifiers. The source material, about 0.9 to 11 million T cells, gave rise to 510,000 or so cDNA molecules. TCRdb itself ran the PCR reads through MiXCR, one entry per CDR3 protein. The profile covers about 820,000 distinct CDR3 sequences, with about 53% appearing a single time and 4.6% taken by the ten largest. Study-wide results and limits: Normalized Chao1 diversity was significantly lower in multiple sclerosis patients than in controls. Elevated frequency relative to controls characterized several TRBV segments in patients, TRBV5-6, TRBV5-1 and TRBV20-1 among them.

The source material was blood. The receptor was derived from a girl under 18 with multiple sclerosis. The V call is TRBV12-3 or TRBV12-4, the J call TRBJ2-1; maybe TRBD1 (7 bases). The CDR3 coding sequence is TGTGCCAGCAGCCCCGGGGGCAGGGGGTCCTACAATGAGCAGTTCTTC. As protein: CASSPGGRGSYNEQFF.